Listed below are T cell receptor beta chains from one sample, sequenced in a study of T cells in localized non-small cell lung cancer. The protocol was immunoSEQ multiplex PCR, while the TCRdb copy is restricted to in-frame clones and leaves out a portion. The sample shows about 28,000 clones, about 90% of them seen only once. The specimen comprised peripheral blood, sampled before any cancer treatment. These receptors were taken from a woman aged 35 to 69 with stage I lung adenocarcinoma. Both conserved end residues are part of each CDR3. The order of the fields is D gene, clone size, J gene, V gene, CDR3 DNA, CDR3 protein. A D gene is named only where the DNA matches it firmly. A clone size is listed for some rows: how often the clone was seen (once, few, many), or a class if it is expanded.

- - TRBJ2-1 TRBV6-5 TGTGCCAGCAGTTGGGGTCGGACAACCTACAATGAGCAGTTCTTC CASSWGRTTYNEQFF
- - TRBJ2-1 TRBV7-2 TGTGCCAGCAGCTCTCCGGGGGTATCCTACAATGAGCAGTTCTTC CASSSPGVSYNEQFF
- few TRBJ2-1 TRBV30 TGTGCCTGGACCCCAGGCCATAGCTCCTACAATGAGCAGTTCTTC CAWTPGHSSYNEQFF
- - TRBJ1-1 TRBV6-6 TGTGCCAGCAGTTACTCTGGAGGGGTTAATGAAGCTTTCTTT CASSYSGGVNEAFF
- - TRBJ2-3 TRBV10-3 TGTGCCATCAGTGAAGTAGCGAACAGTCAGTATTTT CAISEVANSQYF
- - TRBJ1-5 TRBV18 TGTGCCAGCTCCCGCGACAGGACGGATAAAGAGCCCCAGCATTTT CASSRDRTDKEPQHF
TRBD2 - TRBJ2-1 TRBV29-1 TGCAGCGTTGAAGACCGACTAGCGAGCAATGAGCAGTTCTTC CSVEDRLASNEQFF
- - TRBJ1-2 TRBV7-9 TGTGCCAGCAGCTCGACAGGACTCTATGGCTACACCTTC CASSSTGLYGYTF
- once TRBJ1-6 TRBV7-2 TGTGCCAGCAGCTCCGGGCCTAAAAGGGGTTCACCCCTCCACTTT CASSSGPKRGSPLHF
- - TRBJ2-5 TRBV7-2 TGTGCCAGCAGCTTGGGAGTCCAAGAGACCCAGTACTTC CASSLGVQETQYF
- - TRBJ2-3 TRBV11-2 TGTGCCAGCAGCTTGTCCCTCACAGATACGCAGTATTTT CASSLSLTDTQYF
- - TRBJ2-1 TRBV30 TGTGCCTGGAGAGGAGGCAGGACCTACAATGAGCAGTTCTTC CAWRGGRTYNEQFF
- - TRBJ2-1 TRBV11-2 TGTGCCAGCAGCTTAGGGGCCCTGAGGGAGTGGGATGAGCAGTTCTTC CASSLGALREWDEQFF
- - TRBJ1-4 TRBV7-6 TGTGCCAGCAGCTCCACCGGGACTCCGACCGAAAAACTGTTTTTT CASSSTGTPTEKLFF
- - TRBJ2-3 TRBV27 TGTGCCAGCAGTTTAAGAGGGGACGCAGATACGCAGTATTTT CASSLRGDADTQYF
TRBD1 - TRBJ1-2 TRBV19 TGTGCCAGTAGTATAGTGGTCGGACAGGGGATCTATGGCTACACCTTC CASSIVVGQGIYGYTF
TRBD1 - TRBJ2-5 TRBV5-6 TGTGCCAGCAGCTTGTTGGCAGGACAGGGGGATGAGACCCAGTACTTC CASSLLAGQGDETQYF
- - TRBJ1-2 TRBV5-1 TGCGCCAGCAGCTTGGGAGGGGACGATGGCTACACCTTC CASSLGGDDGYTF
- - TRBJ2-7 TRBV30 TGTGCCTGGAGTGTATTGGGGGGAGAGCAGTACTTC CAWSVLGGEQYF
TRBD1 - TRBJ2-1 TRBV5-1 TGCGCCAGCAGCTTGGCCCCCGACAGGGGCGGTGAGCAGTTCTTC CASSLAPDRGGEQFF
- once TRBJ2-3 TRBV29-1 TGCAGCTCTCGCCTTGGTCCAGATACGCAGTATTTT CSSRLGPDTQYF
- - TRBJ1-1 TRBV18 TGTGCCAGCTCACCGGTGCCGCCGACGGTTATGAACACTGAAGCTTTCTTT CASSPVPPTVMNTEAFF
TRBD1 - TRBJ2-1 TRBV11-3 TGTGCCAGCAGCTTAGAACAGGGGGTGGCTGAGCAGTTCTTC CASSLEQGVAEQFF
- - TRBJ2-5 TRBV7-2 TGTGCCCAAGCCTCGGGCTCCCAAGAGACCCAGTACTTC CAQASGSQETQYF
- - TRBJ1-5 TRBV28 TGTGCCAGCACCCCCGGGGGGTGGACGGCTAGCAATCAGCCCCAGCATTTT CASTPGGWTASNQPQHF
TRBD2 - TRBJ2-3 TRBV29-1 TGCAGCGTTGGTCTAGCGGGGGATACGCAGTATTTT CSVGLAGDTQYF
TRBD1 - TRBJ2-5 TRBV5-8 TGTGCCAGCAGCCATGGGACAGGGAACTATCAAGAGACCCAGTACTTC CASSHGTGNYQETQYF
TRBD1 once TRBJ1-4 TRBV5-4 TGTGCCAGCAGCGAAAGACAGGGTACTAATGAAAAACTGTTTTTT CASSERQGTNEKLFF
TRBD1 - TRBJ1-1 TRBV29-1 TGCAGCGTTGGTGACAGGGAGAACACTGAAGCTTTCTTT CSVGDRENTEAFF
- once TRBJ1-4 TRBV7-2 TGTGCCAGCAGCCGATGGGGAGGGAATGAAAAACTGTTTTTT CASSRWGGNEKLFF
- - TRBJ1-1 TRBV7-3 TGTGCCAGCAGCTCCTGGACAGCGTTGAACACTGAAGCTTTCTTT CASSSWTALNTEAFF
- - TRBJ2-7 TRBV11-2 TGTGCCAGCAGCCAGGACAGCGCCTTCTCCTACGAGCAGTACTTC CASSQDSAFSYEQYF
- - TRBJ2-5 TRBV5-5 TGTGCCAGCAGCTTGGGCAAGACCCAGTACTTC CASSLGKTQYF
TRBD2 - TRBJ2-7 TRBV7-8 TGCGCCAGCAGCTTATGGCCAGCGGGGCCTCTAAACTACGAGCAGTACTTC CASSLWPAGPLNYEQYF
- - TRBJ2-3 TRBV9 TGTGCCAGCAGCGACGGCTTGAACGGGAAAATTGATACGCAGTATTTT CASSDGLNGKIDTQYF
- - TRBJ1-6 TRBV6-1 TGTGCCAGCAGTTCCACGGACGGAAATAATTCACCCCTCCACTTT CASSSTDGNNSPLHF
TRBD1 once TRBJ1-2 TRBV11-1 TGTGCCAGCAGCGGACAGGGACCTTATGGCTACACCTTC CASSGQGPYGYTF
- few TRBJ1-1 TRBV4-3 TGCGCCAGCAGCCAAGTTCCGGGACGTGGGGCCGTTATGAACACTGAAGCTTTCTTT CASSQVPGRGAVMNTEAFF
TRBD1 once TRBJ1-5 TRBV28 TGTGCCAGCACGCTGGACAGGGATAATCAGCCCCAGCATTTT CASTLDRDNQPQHF
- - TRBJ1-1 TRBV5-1 TGCGCCAGCAGCTTACGGGGGATTGGTGAAGCTTTCTTT CASSLRGIGEAFF
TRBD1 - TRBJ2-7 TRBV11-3 TGTGCCAGCAGCTCTCGACAGGGGGGCGACGAGCAGTACTTC CASSSRQGGDEQYF